The 30 T cell receptor beta chains in this list originate from one sample, sequenced in a study of T cells in Graves' hyperthyroidism and ophthalmopathy (dated by TCRdb to the late 2010s). Library construction relied on multiplex PCR. TCRdb names Illumina HiSeq 2000 as the instrument used. TCR beta CDR3 regions were amplified from RNA transcripts. The TCR CDR3 was subjected to a first round of RT-PCR using the HTBI primer set and the Qiagen OneStep RT-PCR kit. TCRdb applied fastp at Q25 and MiXCR to the public reads, then kept only in-frame beta chains. Duplicate CDR3 protein sequences are folded into a single record with the most common DNA and genes. The sample contains under 400,000 distinct CDR3 sequences, roughly 15% of them found a single time. The ten top clones hold about 21% of the sample. Material: blood. Receptors were obtained from a woman in her sixties or seventies with Graves' ophthalmopathy.

V is TRBV4-1 and J is TRBJ2-1, with TRBD2 identical over 8 bases. The CDR3 is 17 residues long. Per germline, CDR1 MGHRA and CDR2 YSYEKL. The trim removed 0 bases at V and 4 bases at J, leaving 8 bases unmatched. The CDR3 DNA is TGCGCCAGCAGCCAAGATCGGTCTAGCGGGCTTTACAATGAGCAGTTCTTC. Amino acid sequence: CASSQDRSSGLYNEQFF.

Concerning this clonotype: A read error may explain this, as a much larger clone is one base away. V usage is TRBV20-1 and J usage is TRBJ2-1, with D perhaps assigned TRBD1 or TRBD2 (5 bases each). This CDR3 is 12 amino acids long. CDR1 is DFQATT and CDR2 is SNEGSKA in the germline V gene (reference sequence). The CDR3 coding sequence is TGCAGTGCTGGAGAGGGGCGGGATGAGCAGTTCTTC. Amino acid sequence: CSAGEGRDEQFF.

The chain couples TRBV20-1 to TRBJ2-2; D tentatively reads TRBD1 or TRBD2 (6 bases each). The CDR3 sequence is 16 residues long. Germline V CDR1 and CDR2: DFQATT, SNEGSKA (reference sequence). V was pared by 0 bases and J by 2 bases, with 13 bases between. DNA for the CDR3: TGCAGTGCTAGAGATGTTGGGGGGCCCAACACCGGGGAGCTGTTTTTT. Its translation: CSARDVGGPNTGELFF.

The chain carries TRBV29-1 and TRBJ1-5, with TRBD1 as a possible D gene (6 bases). Trimming took 4 bases from V and 2 from J, leaving 12 bases between them. Germline CDR1 reads SQVTM; CDR2 reads ANQGSEA. There are 14 residues in the CDR3. The CDR3 nucleotides are TGCAGCGTTGTAACGACAGGACGCAATCAGCCCCAGCATTTT. Protein product: CSVVTTGRNQPQHF.

In its sample, this clonotype was seen a few times. This chain joins TRBV19 and TRBJ2-1; possible D gene TRBD2, 5 bases. CDR1 is LNHDA, CDR2 SQIVND, per germline (reference sequence). V dropped 3 bases and J dropped 10 bases, with 16 bases sitting between them. The CDR3 is 14 amino acids. CDR3 amino acids: CASSILALAGEQFF. CDR3 DNA sequence: TGTGCCAGTAGTATTCTAGCTCTGGCTGGGGAGCAGTTCTTC.

This clonotype was picked up a small number of times. The V gene is TRBV2, the J gene TRBJ2-2; 10 bases match TRBD2. Looked up from germline, CDR1 is SNHLY and CDR2 is FYNNEI. The ends lost 7 bases at V and 8 bases at J; junction bases unmatched: 10. This CDR3 contains 15 residues. The CDR3 sequence is CASTEASGSVGELFF. CDR3 DNA: TGTGCCAGCACCGAGGCTAGCGGGAGTGTTGGGGAGCTGTTTTTT.

In its sample, this clonotype was seen a few times. V gene TRBV3-1 combines with J gene TRBJ1-2; TRBD1 agrees at 7 bases. Looked up from germline, CDR1 is LGHDT and CDR2 is YNNKEL (reference sequence). This CDR3 region has 13 residues. V lost 2 bases to trimming and J lost 14 bases; unmatched junction nucleotides: 11. Here the CDR3 reads CASSQTPGQTTTF. For the CDR3, the DNA is TGTGCCAGCAGCCAAACTCCGGGACAGACGACTACCTTC.

At least ten counts were recorded for this clonotype. The chain has TRBV5-5 and TRBJ2-5, with D tentatively TRBD2 (5 bases). Trimming removed 2 bases from V and 3 bases from J, with 8 bases in between. The CDR3 loop spans 13 amino acids. Germline CDR1 reads SGHKS; CDR2 reads YYEKEE (reference sequence). Here the CDR3 reads CASSFGIEETQYF. The CDR3 nucleotides are TGTGCCAGCAGCTTCGGGATAGAAGAGACCCAGTACTTC.

In its sample, this clonotype was seen many times. The J gene is TRBJ1-1, the V gene TRBV7-2; weak D call: TRBD1 (5 bases). Germline CDR1 SGHTA, CDR2 FQGNSA. This CDR3 contains 15 residues. The V end lost 3 bases, the J end lost 1 base, and 12 bases lay between the germline ends. The CDR3, as DNA: TGTGCCAGCAGCTTCTCCAGGGTGAGGAACACTGAAGCTTTCTTT. Translated, it gives CASSFSRVRNTEAFF.

This clonotype was seen repeatedly, ten times or more. CDR3 residues: CASSLLTGRVNTEAFF. The CDR3 DNA is TGTGCCAGCAGCTTATTGACAGGGAGGGTAAACACTGAAGCTTTCTTT. The chain joins TRBV11-2 to TRBJ1-1; 7 bases match TRBD1. The J segment lost 2 bases and the V segment lost 2 bases, leaving 8 bases of the junction unmatched. The CDR3 is 16 amino acids. Germline V gene sequence: CDR1 SGHAT, CDR2 FQNNGV.

Many counts were recorded for this clonotype. The gene calls are TRBV11-2 and TRBJ2-1; D gene unclear. Trimming cost V 3 bases and J 8 bases, with 14 bases left between them. Germline values: CDR1 SGHAT, CDR2 FQNNGV. The CDR3 sequence is 14 residues long. CDR3 nucleotides: TGTGCCAGCAGCTTCGTGGCCCCCTGGGATGAGCAGTTCTTC. It specifies CASSFVAPWDEQFF. Together with reference TRBV11-2 and TRBJ2-1, the CDR3 gives the full variable domain: EAGVAQSPRYKIIEKRQSVAFWCNPISGHATLYWYQQILGQGPKLLIQFQNNGVVDDSQLPKDRFSAERLKGVDSTLKIQPAKLEDSAVYLCASSFVAPWDEQFFGPGTRLTVL.

As concerns this clonotype: A read error may explain this, as a much larger clone is one base away. This chain joins TRBV2 and TRBJ2-5, with 11 positions matching TRBD2. The CDR3 has 15 amino acids. CDR1 and CDR2 (germline): SNHLY, FYNNEI. DNA for the CDR3: TGTGCCCGCAGTGGGACTAGCGGCGGGGGGGAGACCCAGTACTTC. Protein: CARSGTSGGGETQYF.

In regard to this clonotype: An end of the junction does not agree with germline; a read error may underlie this. This chain joins TRBV12-3 or TRBV12-4 and TRBJ2-7; D may be TRBD2 (6 bases). The CDR3 consists of 14 residues. The DNA of the CDR3 is TGTGTCAGCACCTCCGACGGGGGAACCTACGAGCAGTACTTC. This gives the protein CVSTSDGGTYEQYF.

Only a few counts were recorded for this clonotype. The chain is built from TRBV6-2 or TRBV6-3 and TRBJ2-3, with a tentative D call TRBD1 (6 bases). Trimming stripped 8 bases from V and 9 bases from J, with 15 bases between. This CDR3 has 12 residues. The germline V gene encodes CDR1 MNHEY and CDR2 SVGEGT. CDR3 nucleotide sequence: TGTGCCAGCCACAGGGTAAAGGGCACGCAGTATTTT. Translation: CASHRVKGTQYF.

This clonotype was observed many times. The chain joins TRBV7-3 to TRBJ2-7; D possibly corresponds to TRBD2 (6 bases). There are 15 residues in the CDR3. CDR1 and CDR2 (germline): SGHTA, FQGTGA. V lost 5 bases, J lost 1 base, and 15 bases lay in between. Here the CDR3 reads CASSVQGGESYEQYF. The DNA of the CDR3 is TGTGCCAGCAGCGTCCAGGGAGGAGAGTCCTACGAGCAGTACTTC.

Remarks on this clonotype: This may arise from a read error, as a much more abundant clone is one base away. The J gene is TRBJ2-1, the V gene TRBV20-1; 11 bases line up with TRBD2. CDR3 length: 15 residues. CDR1 is DFQATT, CDR2 SNEGSKA, per germline (reference sequence). This CDR3 reads CGARDLASGGNEQFF. CDR3 DNA sequence: TGCGGTGCTAGAGATCTGGCTAGCGGGGGGAATGAGCAGTTCTTC.

The table lists this clonotype with many counts. The chain joins TRBV18 to TRBJ2-2; TRBD1 is a possible D gene (5 bases). Trimming stripped 5 bases from V and 0 bases from J, with 10 bases between. The CDR3 is 15 amino acids. Germline V gene data show CDR1 as KGHSH and CDR2 as LQKENI. The CDR3 DNA reads as TGTGCCAGCTCAGCGGACATTGCGAACACCGGGGAGCTGTTTTTT. It is translated as CASSADIANTGELFF.

This clonotype was detected only a few times. V usage is TRBV6-4 and J usage is TRBJ2-2, with 8 bases aligning to TRBD1. The CDR3 covers 18 residues. The V and J ends lost 8 bases and 5 bases, in that order; junction bases with no gene match: 19. Germline CDR1 MRHNA, CDR2 SNTAGT. CDR3 bases: TGTGCCAGCCCAACGCACGCCTCAGGGGGCGCGGGGACCGGGGAGCTGTTTTTT. This gives the protein CASPTHASGGAGTGELFF.

Remarks on this clonotype: A read error is possible here, since a much larger clone lies one base away. The genes are TRBV7-2 and TRBJ1-2; a possible D gene is TRBD1 (6 bases). With 3 bases removed from V and 5 bases from J, the gap between germline ends came to 19 bases. The CDR3 is made up of 16 amino acids. Germline assignment: CDR1 SGHTA and CDR2 FQGNSA. The CDR3 bases are TGTGCCAGCAGCTTTGCGCTAGGGGGGCGAGGATATGGCTACACCTTC. As protein: CASSFALGGRGYGYTF. Complete variable domain (other parts from reference TRBV7-2 and TRBJ1-2): GAGVSQSPSNKVTEKGKDVELRCDPISGHTALYWYRQSLGQGLEFLIYFQGNSAPDKSGLPSDRFSAERTGGSVSTLTIQRTQQEDSAVYLCASSFALGGRGYGYTFGSGTRLTVV.

The chain employs TRBV10-3 and TRBJ1-1; D is possibly TRBD1 (5 bases). The CDR3 has 16 residues. The V and J ends lost 0 bases and 0 bases respectively, with 11 bases between them. CDR1 is ENHRY, CDR2 SYGVKD, per germline. CDR3 loop: CAISESGDRVNTEAFF. The CDR3 nucleotides read TGTGCCATCAGTGAGTCGGGAGACAGAGTGAACACTGAAGCTTTCTTT.

This clonotype showed up many times. This sequence joins TRBV27 and TRBJ2-1; TRBD2 agrees at 7 bases. The CDR3 contains 16 residues. Looked up from germline, CDR1 is MNHEY and CDR2 is SMNVEV (reference sequence). J gave up 3 bases and V 3 bases, and 8 bases lay outside the gene matches. The CDR3 spells CASSFGAGPNYNEQFF. The CDR3 coding sequence is TGTGCCAGCAGTTTTGGAGCGGGACCCAACTACAATGAGCAGTTCTTC.

This clonotype was seen ten or more times. V and J are TRBV20-1 and TRBJ1-2; 7 nucleotides line up with TRBD1. Trimming took 2 bases from V and 2 from J; bases not matched to a gene: 8. There are 15 residues in the CDR3. Germline lookup yields CDR1 DFQATT and CDR2 SNEGSKA (reference sequence). CDR3 region: CSARSPGTANYGYTF. Here the CDR3 DNA reads TGCAGTGCTAGATCCCCAGGGACAGCGAACTATGGCTACACCTTC.

This clonotype has at least ten counts. The V and J genes are TRBV11-2 and TRBJ2-5; D unresolved. This CDR3 spans 14 amino acids. Germline CDR1 is SGHAT and CDR2 is FQNNGV. Trimming took 1 base from V and 5 from J, leaving 11 bases between them. In DNA form, the CDR3 reads TGTGCCAGCAGCTTAGGCGGCCTCCCGGAGACCCAGTACTTC. This sequence encodes CASSLGGLPETQYF.

This clonotype was seen many times. V usage is TRBV28 and J usage is TRBJ1-3, with D maybe TRBD1 (5 bases). CDR3 size: 13 residues. Germline V CDR1 and CDR2: MDHEN, SYDVKM. V dropped 6 bases and J dropped 9 bases, with 15 bases sitting between them. CDR3 coding DNA: TGTGCCAGCAGAGACGGGACCACTAGCACCATATATTTT. It is translated as CASRDGTTSTIYF.

The chain has TRBV28 and TRBJ2-7; D possibly corresponds to TRBD1 (6 bases). Looked up from germline, CDR1 is MDHEN and CDR2 is SYDVKM. V lost 3 bases and J 2 bases, leaving 11 bases between the germline ends. The CDR3 is made up of 14 amino acids. CDR3 sequence: CASSFSDSPYEQYF. DNA of the CDR3: TGTGCCAGCAGTTTTTCGGACAGCCCCTACGAGCAGTACTTC.

There are a few counts of this clonotype. This chain links TRBV5-1 with TRBJ1-2, with 7 nucleotides matching TRBD1. Trimming took 5 bases from V and 6 from J; bases not matched to a gene: 7. The CDR3 consists of 13 residues. Per the germline V gene, CDR1 is SGHRS and CDR2 is YFSETQ. The CDR3 sequence: CASSFTGADGYTF. The CDR3 DNA reads TGCGCCAGCAGTTTTACAGGGGCAGATGGCTACACCTTC.

This clonotype was recorded many times. This chain uses TRBV2 with TRBJ2-3, with D unclear. Germline-derived CDR1 and CDR2 are SNHLY and FYNNEI. This CDR3 region has 14 residues. The germline V and J ends were trimmed by 7 bases and 0 bases, with 11 bases remaining between them. The CDR3 protein is CASNTVTSTDTQYF. The CDR3 bases are TGTGCCAGCAACACGGTGACTAGCACAGATACGCAGTATTTT.

This clonotype was observed at least ten times. The chain has TRBV28 and TRBJ2-3; TRBD2 aligns across 14 bases. This CDR3 contains 16 residues. Unmatched junction bases numbered 7, after V lost 10 bases and J lost 1 base. Germline V gene data show CDR1 as MDHEN and CDR2 as SYDVKM. In DNA form, the CDR3 reads TGTGCCACCCGGACTAGCGGGAGGCTTGGCACAGATACGCAGTATTTT. Translating gives CATRTSGRLGTDTQYF.

The chain recombines TRBV27 with TRBJ2-7; 9 bases fit TRBD2. The germline CDR1 and CDR2 sequences are MNHEY and SMNVEV (reference sequence). There are 13 residues in the CDR3. Unmatched junction bases numbered 0, after V lost 0 bases and J lost 6 bases. The CDR3 region is CASSLSSGSEQYF. CDR3 nucleotides: TGTGCCAGCAGTTTATCTAGCGGGAGCGAGCAGTACTTC.

A few counts support this clonotype. The chain employs TRBV10-3 and TRBJ1-5; the D is unclear. The CDR3 runs 14 residues. The V end lost 3 bases, the J end lost 7 bases, and 13 bases lay between the germline ends. In germline, CDR1 is ENHRY, CDR2 SYGVKD. DNA for the CDR3: TGTGCCATCAGTGAAGGTAGGACGGGACAGCCCCAGCATTTT. This encodes CAISEGRTGQPQHF.